The 7 T cell receptor beta chains below all came from one sample that was sequenced in a study of shared clonotypes between healthy human individuals. Clones were sequenced by immunoSEQ multiplex PCR, and TCRdb holds only the in-frame ones, with some missing. The data contain more than 550,000 clones, roughly nine tenths of them singletons. Terminally differentiated effector memory CD45RA+ cells were left out of the naive CD8 fraction, which was CD45RO-negative and positively selected for CCR7. Specimen: naive CD8+ T cells sorted from blood. The receptors were gathered from a man aged 30-40 years in good health.

This clone showed up just a few times. The chain couples TRBV4-1 to TRBJ2-7, with 10 bases that match TRBD2. Germline V lookup: CDR1 MGHRA, CDR2 YSYEKL. The V gene end was trimmed by 2 bases and the J gene end by 1 base; junction bases not matched to a gene: 5. The CDR3 is made up of 16 amino acids. CDR3 protein: CASSQPGLAESYEQYF. The CDR3 DNA is TGCGCCAGCAGCCAACCCGGACTAGCGGAATCCTACGAGCAGTACTTC.

V is TRBV2 and J is TRBJ2-4, with D perhaps TRBD1 (5 bases). Germline CDR1 reads SNHLY; CDR2 reads FYNNEI. Trimming shortened V by 6 bases and J by 1 base, and 10 bases separated the two germline ends. The CDR3 covers 14 residues. CDR3 in DNA: TGTGCCAGCAGGGGGCCCTTGGCCAAAAACATTCAGTACTTC. Protein product: CASRGPLAKNIQYF.

This chain joins TRBV21-1 and TRBJ2-5; the D call in the table, TRBD2, was not verified against the DNA. TRBV21-1 is annotated as a pseudogene. This CDR3 spans 14 amino acids. Written as DNA, the CDR3 is TGTGCCAGCAGCAAAGGGAGGGTCCAAGAGACCCAGTACTTC. It codes for CASSKGRVQETQYF.

Only a few counts were recorded for this clone. This chain joins TRBV27 and TRBJ1-5; no clear D gene. Trimming left V 5 bases short and J 0 bases short, with 8 bases between. This CDR3 comprises 14 residues. Germline V CDR1 and CDR2: MNHEY, SMNVEV (reference sequence). In DNA form, the CDR3 reads TGTGCCAGCAGTGTCACGGTTAGCAATCAGCCCCAGCATTTT. As protein: CASSVTVSNQPQHF.

This clone was counted between two and nine times. This chain links TRBV14 with TRBJ2-7; possibly TRBD2 for D (5 bases). Germline loops: CDR1 SGHDN, CDR2 FVKESK. This CDR3 has 15 residues. With 0 bases removed from V and 1 base from J, the gap between germline ends came to 10 bases. CDR3 sequence: CASSQDSGISYEQYF. Here the CDR3 DNA reads TGTGCCAGCAGCCAAGATTCGGGAATTTCCTACGAGCAGTACTTC.

The V and J genes are TRBV5-6 and TRBJ2-5; unclear D gene. Trimming took off 0 bases at V and 4 bases at J, with 7 bases between the two ends. CDR1 is SGHDT, CDR2 YYEEEE, per germline. This CDR3 region has 13 residues. The CDR3 DNA reads TGTGCCAGCAGCTTGGCCGCAGCAGAGACCCAGTACTTC. It is translated as CASSLAAAETQYF. Based on the CDR3 plus reference TRBV5-6 and TRBJ2-5, the full variable domain is DAGVTQSPTHLIKTRGQQVTLRCSPKSGHDTVSWYQQALGQGPQFIFQYYEEEERQRGNFPDRFSGHQFPNYSSELNVNALLLGDSALYLCASSLAAAETQYFGPGTRLLVL.

The J gene is TRBJ1-1, the V gene TRBV11-2, with D hard to call. The germline CDR1 and CDR2 sequences are SGHAT and FQNNGV. This CDR3 region has 12 residues. The V end lost 5 bases, the J end lost 4 bases, and 8 bases lay between the germline ends. The DNA for the CDR3 is TGTGCCAGCAGCCGATGGGGCACTGAAGCTTTCTTT. It translates to CASSRWGTEAFF.